This T cell receptor (beta chain) was sequenced for a study of T cell repertoires in cytomegalovirus infection. Each CDR3 protein gets one entry after TCRdb re-called the reads with MiXCR. The table has about 100,000 distinct CDR3 sequences, 42% seen once; the top ten hold less than 80%. To note about this clonotype: The antigen is unknown.

The sequence was collected from a human donor in good health (CMV status not recorded). Some clones in this sample may be carry-over from other donors' samples. The sequencing here drew on CD8+ T cells from cultured PBMCs, taken from culture after CMV antigen stimulation.

The CDR3 DNA follows: TGCGCCAGCAGCCAAGATCAGGCAGTGGGAGGTGGCTACACCTTC. Its translation: CASSQDQAVGGGYTF. The chain combines TRBV4-1 with TRBJ1-2; no clear D gene. V was shortened by 0 bases and J by 7 bases, with 15 bases between the two germline ends. The germline gives CDR1 MGHRA, CDR2 YSYEKL. CDR3 length: 15 amino acids.